There are many counts of the clone carrying this T cell receptor (beta chain). The antigen remains unidentified. Other DNA sequences in the same sample also yield this CDR3. Donors, without exception, were Caucasian adults residing in Nashville, Tennessee. This entry belongs to a study of shared clonotypes between healthy human individuals. V was pared by 0 bases and J by 0 bases, with 7 bases between. The CDR3 has 15 amino acids. CDR1 is SGHRS, CDR2 YFSETQ, per germline. Only in-frame clones appear in the TCRdb table, and some are missing; sequencing was by immunoSEQ multiplex PCR. The sample holds 800,000 to 1,200,000 clones; 70% to 80% are singletons and the top ten take more than 0.5%. General study results and limits: Non-shared clonotypes had lower generation probabilities than those shared by all four donors.

The sample was memory CD4+ T cells from PBMCs. As to subset: CD45RA-negative fraction. This chain links TRBV5-1 with TRBJ1-3; no clear D gene. This sequence originates from a young man in good health. Some clones in this sample may be carry-over from other donors' samples. CDR3 loop: CASSLGSGSGNTIYF. Written as DNA, the CDR3 is TGCGCCAGCAGCTTGGGGTCGGGCTCTGGAAACACCATATATTTT. Drawing the rest from reference TRBV5-1 and TRBJ1-3, the complete variable domain is KAGVTQTPRYLIKTRGQQVTLSCSPISGHRSVSWYQQTPGQGLQFLFEYFSETQRNKGNFPGRFSGRQFSNSRSEMNVSTLELGDSALYLCASSLGSGSGNTIYFGEGSWLTVV.